Presented here are 19 T cell receptor beta chains from one specimen sequenced in a study of cytomegalovirus exposure and HLA in healthy donors. PCR primers comprised 60 Vbeta and 13 Jbeta primers. Sequencing was performed with immunoSEQ multiplex PCR; in TCRdb, only in-frame clones are kept and a portion is missing. The profile shows approximately 160,000 clones, roughly 78% of them singletons. Sequenced: PBMCs. The receptors shown here come from a woman aged 45 to 65 in good health and CMV-seropositive.

The chain is built from TRBV27 and TRBJ2-7; no firm D call. CDR1 MNHEY and CDR2 SMNVEV come from the germline V gene (reference sequence). This CDR3 region has 14 residues. V lost 2 bases and J 0 bases, leaving 8 bases between the germline ends. The CDR3 loop is CASSLAASSYEQYF. The CDR3 DNA follows: TGTGCCAGCAGTTTAGCGGCCAGCTCCTACGAGCAGTACTTC.

The J gene is TRBJ2-7, the V gene TRBV15; D perhaps matches TRBD1 (5 bases). Germline lookup yields CDR1 LNHNV and CDR2 YYDKDF (reference sequence). V lost 1 base to trimming and J lost 5 bases, with 21 bases between them. The CDR3 has 17 amino acids. The CDR3 DNA sequence: TGTGCCACCAGCAGAGGCTCCCCGGACAAGGTTCGCAACGAGCAGTACTTC. Translation gives CATSRGSPDKVRNEQYF.

The chain carries TRBV9 and TRBJ1-1; a possible D gene is TRBD1 (5 bases). This CDR3 is 15 amino acids long. V lost 0 bases and J 1 base, leaving 10 bases between the germline ends. Germline V lookup: CDR1 SGDLS, CDR2 YYNGEE. CDR3 protein: CASSVGGGQNTEAFF. CDR3 coding DNA: TGTGCCAGCAGCGTAGGGGGAGGACAGAACACTGAAGCTTTCTTT.

About this clone: At one boundary the junction diverges from the germline segment, which might be a read error. The chain links TRBV7-6 to TRBJ2-1; 12 bases are shared with TRBD2. Per germline, CDR1 SGHVS and CDR2 FNYEAQ. The CDR3 length is 15 residues. CDR3 protein: CASSLAGGNHNEQFF. The CDR3 coding sequence is TGTGCCAGCAGCCTAGCGGGGGGGAATCACAATGAGCAGTTCTTC.

This clone was observed a handful of times. The chain joins TRBV5-1 to TRBJ2-1; 8 positions match TRBD2. The germline CDR1 and CDR2 sequences are SGHRS and YFSETQ. The V gene end was trimmed by 0 bases and the J gene end by 4 bases; junction bases not matched to a gene: 3. The CDR3 runs to 15 residues. The CDR3 region is CASSLDVAGYNEQFF. Here the CDR3 DNA reads TGCGCCAGCAGCTTGGACGTAGCGGGGTACAATGAGCAGTTCTTC.

This chain links TRBV6-1 with TRBJ2-3; the D is unclear. The CDR3 is 15 residues long. Germline V gives CDR1 MNHNS, CDR2 SASEGT. V shed 6 bases and J shed 2 bases, with 15 bases lying between them. CDR3 coding DNA: TGTGCCAGCAGCCGAGATCAAGTTTACACAGATACGCAGTATTTT. Translating it yields CASSRDQVYTDTQYF.

The rearrangement joins TRBV9 to TRBJ1-1, with a tentative D call TRBD1 (6 bases). Germline V gene sequence: CDR1 SGDLS, CDR2 YYNGEE. V lost 3 bases and J lost 1, with 16 bases in between. The CDR3 length is 16 residues. CDR3 in amino acids: CASSARGGLENTEAFF. CDR3 bases: TGTGCCAGCAGCGCCCGTGGGGGCCTGGAGAACACTGAAGCTTTCTTT.

The gene calls are TRBV4-1 and TRBJ2-7; 10 bases align to TRBD2. This CDR3 has 14 amino acids. The trim removed 4 bases at V and 1 base at J, leaving 1 base unmatched. CDR1 is MGHRA, CDR2 YSYEKL, per germline. CDR3 DNA sequence: TGCGCCAGCAGCCTTAGCGGGGGGTCCTACGAGCAGTACTTC. Protein product: CASSLSGGSYEQYF.

This chain links TRBV2 with TRBJ2-1; the match to TRBD2 covers 7 bases. CDR1 is SNHLY, CDR2 FYNNEI, per germline. Trimming took 7 bases from V and 5 from J; bases not matched to a gene: 8. The CDR3 extends over 14 amino acids. In nucleotides, the CDR3 is TGTGCCAGCACTGGGCTAGCGGCCAACAATGAGCAGTTCTTC. This translates into CASTGLAANNEQFF.

The CDR3 sequence is CASSLISGINQPQHF. In DNA, the CDR3 is TGCGCCAGCAGCTTGATATCAGGTATAAATCAGCCCCAGCATTTT. The chain has TRBV5-1 and TRBJ1-5; D unclear. V lost 1 base, J lost 4 bases, and 12 bases lay in between. CDR1 and CDR2 (germline): SGHRS, YFSETQ. The CDR3 has 15 amino acids.

The chain joins TRBV25-1 to TRBJ2-3, with D maybe TRBD2 (6 bases). The length of the CDR3 is 14 residues. V shed 5 bases and J shed 4 bases, with 13 bases lying between them. CDR1 and CDR2 from the germline V gene are MGHDK and SYGVNS. CDR3 sequence (DNA): TGTGCCAGCAGTTCCCGGCGGGGCTCAGATACGCAGTATTTT. This codes for CASSSRRGSDTQYF.

In its sample, this clone was seen a few times. The genes are TRBV7-9 and TRBJ1-5; TRBD1 matches at 11 bases. Looked up from germline, CDR1 is SEHNR and CDR2 is FQNEAQ (reference sequence). The CDR3 length is 19 residues. The junction had 11 bases not matched to a gene; V was cut back by 2 bases and J by 2 bases. CDR3 amino acids: CASSLNLGQGARGNQPQHF. The CDR3, as DNA: TGTGCCAGCAGCTTAAATTTAGGACAGGGGGCGCGGGGCAATCAGCCCCAGCATTTT.

The V call is TRBV5-4, the J call TRBJ1-6; tentative D call: TRBD1 (6 bases). The CDR3 is 15 amino acids. CDR1 and CDR2 (germline): SGHNT, YYREEE (reference sequence). V was trimmed by 4 bases and J by 11 bases, leaving 19 bases between them. CDR3 in amino acids: CASSRDTNVRTPLHF. The DNA for the CDR3 is TGTGCCAGCAGCCGGGACACCAACGTTAGGACACCCCTCCACTTT.

The chain employs TRBV27 and TRBJ2-7, with D perhaps TRBD1 (5 bases). CDR1 is MNHEY and CDR2 is SMNVEV in the germline V gene (reference sequence). The CDR3 has 16 amino acids. V lost 5 bases, J lost 0 bases, and 17 bases lay in between. The CDR3 sequence: CASSTTSTAYSYEQYF. CDR3 DNA: TGTGCCAGCAGTACAACCTCGACAGCCTACTCCTACGAGCAGTACTTC.

This clone was recorded a few times. V usage is TRBV10-3 and J usage is TRBJ2-7, with D possibly TRBD1 on 5 matching bases. The CDR3 totals 14 residues. Germline loops: CDR1 ENHRY, CDR2 SYGVKD. Trimming took 8 bases from V and 8 from J, leaving 22 bases between them. The CDR3 DNA reads TGTGCCATCGGCCAGGGTTTACCGGACGCAAAGCAGTACTTC. It translates to CAIGQGLPDAKQYF.

This clone was detected only a few times. The sample holds other DNA sequences that translate to the same CDR3. The V call is TRBV7-3, the J call TRBJ2-3; 15 nucleotides align to TRBD2. The ends lost 4 bases at V and 6 bases at J; junction bases unmatched: 5. CDR3 length equals 16 residues. Germline V gives CDR1 SGHTA, CDR2 FQGTGA. The CDR3 reads CASSSGLAGGADTQYF. CDR3 nucleotide sequence: TGTGCCAGCAGCTCAGGACTAGCGGGGGGGGCGGATACGCAGTATTTT.

The chain combines TRBV5-1 with TRBJ2-3; 11 bases are shared with TRBD2. The germline V gene has CDR1 SGHRS and CDR2 YFSETQ. V shed 5 bases, J shed 5 bases, and the junction held 7 bases outside the gene matches. This CDR3 has 15 residues. The CDR3: CASRWTSGRGDTQYF. The CDR3 DNA reads as TGCGCCAGCAGGTGGACTAGCGGGCGAGGAGATACGCAGTATTTT. Full variable domain (missing parts from reference TRBV5-1 and TRBJ2-3): KAGVTQTPRYLIKTRGQQVTLSCSPISGHRSVSWYQQTPGQGLQFLFEYFSETQRNKGNFPGRFSGRQFSNSRSEMNVSTLELGDSALYLCASRWTSGRGDTQYFGPGTRLTVL.

The rearrangement uses TRBV13 and TRBJ2-1, with a possible D match to TRBD2 (6 bases). Germline CDR1 is PRHDT and CDR2 is FYEKMQ (reference sequence). This CDR3 is built from 13 residues. Trimming shortened V by 7 bases and J by 8 bases, and 15 bases separated the two germline ends. CDR3 DNA: TGTGCCAGCACCCGAACTGGGGGGTATGAGCAGTTCTTC. It translates to CASTRTGGYEQFF.

This chain connects TRBV10-3 to TRBJ1-2; a possible D gene is TRBD1 (6 bases). Germline V lookup: CDR1 ENHRY, CDR2 SYGVKD. The CDR3 contains 15 residues. The V end lost 7 bases, the J end lost 6 bases, and 21 bases lay between the germline ends. The CDR3 DNA follows: TGTGCCATCACCCCAAGGGGACAAGGAGGAGATGGCTACACCTTC. Protein: CAITPRGQGGDGYTF.